The 11 T cell receptor beta chains in this list originate from one sample, sequenced in a study of shared clonotypes between healthy human individuals. The data were produced by immunoSEQ multiplex PCR, yet TCRdb's version contains in-frame clones alone and is incomplete. This sample yields 640,000 or so clones, of which roughly 78% are seen a single time; 1.8% belongs to the top ten. Sequencing was done on a sample of memory CD4+ T cells sorted from blood. Subset given: CD45RA-negative fraction. The receptors derive from a woman in her twenties or thirties in good health.

In this sample, this clone turned up many times. J is TRBJ2-5 and V is TRBV28; the D gene could be TRBD1 or TRBD2 (5 bases each). In germline, CDR1 is MDHEN, CDR2 SYDVKM. The V end was cut by 5 bases, the J end by 5 bases, with 18 bases between. The CDR3 contains 15 residues. The CDR3 sequence: CASSRPGAGGETQYF. CDR3 DNA sequence: TGTGCCAGCAGTCGCCCCGGGGCAGGCGGGGAGACCCAGTACTTC.

The V and J genes are TRBV7-9 and TRBJ2-3, with TRBD1 identical over 9 bases. V lost 10 bases and J lost 0; bases outside the gene matches: 5. Germline CDR1 and CDR2: SEHNR and FQNEAQ (reference sequence). The CDR3 totals 14 residues. The CDR3, as DNA: TGTGCCATCCCGACAGGGGGAAGCACAGATACGCAGTATTTT. Protein: CAIPTGGSTDTQYF.

This chain uses TRBV5-1 with TRBJ1-1, with D tentatively TRBD1 (5 bases). The V gene's germline CDR1 is SGHRS and CDR2 YFSETQ. CDR3 length: 15 residues. Between the trimmed V and J ends, which lost 4 bases and 2 bases, there was a span of 15 bases. The CDR3, as DNA: TGCGCCAGCAGCGCTCGGCCAGGGCAAAACACTGAAGCTTTCTTT. It codes for CASSARPGQNTEAFF.

The CDR3 DNA reads TGTGCCAGCAGCTTAGATCCCGGGCGGACCCAGTACTTC. It yields the protein CASSLDPGRTQYF. The rearrangement joins TRBV7-9 to TRBJ2-5; D not resolved. The length of the CDR3 is 13 residues. Per germline, CDR1 SEHNR and CDR2 FQNEAQ (reference sequence). The V and J ends lost 1 base and 7 bases respectively, with 10 bases between them.

The chain carries TRBV19 and TRBJ1-1; the D gene is possibly TRBD1 (5 bases). The V end was cut by 3 bases, the J end by 4 bases, with 9 bases between. From germline, CDR1 is LNHDA and CDR2 SQIVND (reference sequence). CDR3 length equals 13 residues. In DNA form, the CDR3 reads TGTGCCAGTAGTATCTGGGGCGCCACTGAAGCTTTCTTT. This encodes CASSIWGATEAFF.

In this sample, this clone turned up a few times. This chain joins TRBV5-4 and TRBJ1-1; D remains ambiguous. Germline-derived CDR1 and CDR2 are SGHNT and YYREEE (reference sequence). The CDR3 sequence is 13 residues long. V was shortened by 2 bases and J by 0 bases, with 5 bases between the two germline ends. The CDR3 DNA reads as TGTGCCAGCAGCTTACCCATGAACACTGAAGCTTTCTTT. Translation gives CASSLPMNTEAFF.

The V call is TRBV14, the J call TRBJ2-1; tentative D call: TRBD2 (5 bases). Germline CDR1 reads SGHDN; CDR2 reads FVKESK. CDR3 size: 13 residues. V lost 5 bases and J lost 14, with 19 bases in between. The CDR3 DNA follows: TGTGCCAGCAGCGGGGTGGACTTTGGTAGGGAGTTCTTC. This encodes CASSGVDFGREFF.

About this clone: This could be a read error, since a much larger clone is one nucleotide away. At the DNA level, this CDR3 is encoded by other sequences in the same sample as well. The rearrangement uses TRBV5-4 and TRBJ2-5; 10 nucleotides match TRBD2. Germline assignment: CDR1 SGHNT and CDR2 YYREEE (reference sequence). V was clipped by 2 bases and J by 5 bases; unmatched bases: 6. This CDR3 region has 15 residues. The DNA for the CDR3 is TGTGCCAGCAGCTTAGCGGGAGGGCCGGGGGAGACCCAGTACTTC. Protein sequence: CASSLAGGPGETQYF.

This chain joins TRBV28 and TRBJ1-2; D call uncertain. CDR1 and CDR2 (germline): MDHEN, SYDVKM. CDR3 length equals 13 residues. The V end was cut by 1 base, the J end by 2 bases, with 5 bases between. The CDR3 region is CASSLSMNYGYTF. CDR3 DNA sequence: TGTGCCAGCAGTTTATCTATGAACTATGGCTACACCTTC.

This clone was found a few times. V and J are TRBV4-1 and TRBJ2-6, with TRBD1 identical over 8 bases. Germline trimming cut 2 bases from V and 0 bases from J; bases unmatched to any gene: 6. CDR1 MGHRA and CDR2 YSYEKL come from the germline V gene. The CDR3 covers 18 residues. CDR3 in DNA: TGCGCCAGCAGCCAACCCAAGGACAGGGACTCTGGGGCCAACGTCCTGACTTTC. As protein: CASSQPKDRDSGANVLTF.

This chain joins TRBV6-4 and TRBJ2-2, with 7 bases matching TRBD2. Trimming cost V 2 bases and J 6 bases; bases outside gene matches: 15. CDR1 is MRHNA and CDR2 is SNTAGT in the germline V gene. This CDR3 comprises 18 residues. The CDR3 bases are TGTGCCAGCAGTGACCATCTGGGGACTACCATGGGGCCCGGGGAGCTGTTTTTT. Protein sequence: CASSDHLGTTMGPGELFF.